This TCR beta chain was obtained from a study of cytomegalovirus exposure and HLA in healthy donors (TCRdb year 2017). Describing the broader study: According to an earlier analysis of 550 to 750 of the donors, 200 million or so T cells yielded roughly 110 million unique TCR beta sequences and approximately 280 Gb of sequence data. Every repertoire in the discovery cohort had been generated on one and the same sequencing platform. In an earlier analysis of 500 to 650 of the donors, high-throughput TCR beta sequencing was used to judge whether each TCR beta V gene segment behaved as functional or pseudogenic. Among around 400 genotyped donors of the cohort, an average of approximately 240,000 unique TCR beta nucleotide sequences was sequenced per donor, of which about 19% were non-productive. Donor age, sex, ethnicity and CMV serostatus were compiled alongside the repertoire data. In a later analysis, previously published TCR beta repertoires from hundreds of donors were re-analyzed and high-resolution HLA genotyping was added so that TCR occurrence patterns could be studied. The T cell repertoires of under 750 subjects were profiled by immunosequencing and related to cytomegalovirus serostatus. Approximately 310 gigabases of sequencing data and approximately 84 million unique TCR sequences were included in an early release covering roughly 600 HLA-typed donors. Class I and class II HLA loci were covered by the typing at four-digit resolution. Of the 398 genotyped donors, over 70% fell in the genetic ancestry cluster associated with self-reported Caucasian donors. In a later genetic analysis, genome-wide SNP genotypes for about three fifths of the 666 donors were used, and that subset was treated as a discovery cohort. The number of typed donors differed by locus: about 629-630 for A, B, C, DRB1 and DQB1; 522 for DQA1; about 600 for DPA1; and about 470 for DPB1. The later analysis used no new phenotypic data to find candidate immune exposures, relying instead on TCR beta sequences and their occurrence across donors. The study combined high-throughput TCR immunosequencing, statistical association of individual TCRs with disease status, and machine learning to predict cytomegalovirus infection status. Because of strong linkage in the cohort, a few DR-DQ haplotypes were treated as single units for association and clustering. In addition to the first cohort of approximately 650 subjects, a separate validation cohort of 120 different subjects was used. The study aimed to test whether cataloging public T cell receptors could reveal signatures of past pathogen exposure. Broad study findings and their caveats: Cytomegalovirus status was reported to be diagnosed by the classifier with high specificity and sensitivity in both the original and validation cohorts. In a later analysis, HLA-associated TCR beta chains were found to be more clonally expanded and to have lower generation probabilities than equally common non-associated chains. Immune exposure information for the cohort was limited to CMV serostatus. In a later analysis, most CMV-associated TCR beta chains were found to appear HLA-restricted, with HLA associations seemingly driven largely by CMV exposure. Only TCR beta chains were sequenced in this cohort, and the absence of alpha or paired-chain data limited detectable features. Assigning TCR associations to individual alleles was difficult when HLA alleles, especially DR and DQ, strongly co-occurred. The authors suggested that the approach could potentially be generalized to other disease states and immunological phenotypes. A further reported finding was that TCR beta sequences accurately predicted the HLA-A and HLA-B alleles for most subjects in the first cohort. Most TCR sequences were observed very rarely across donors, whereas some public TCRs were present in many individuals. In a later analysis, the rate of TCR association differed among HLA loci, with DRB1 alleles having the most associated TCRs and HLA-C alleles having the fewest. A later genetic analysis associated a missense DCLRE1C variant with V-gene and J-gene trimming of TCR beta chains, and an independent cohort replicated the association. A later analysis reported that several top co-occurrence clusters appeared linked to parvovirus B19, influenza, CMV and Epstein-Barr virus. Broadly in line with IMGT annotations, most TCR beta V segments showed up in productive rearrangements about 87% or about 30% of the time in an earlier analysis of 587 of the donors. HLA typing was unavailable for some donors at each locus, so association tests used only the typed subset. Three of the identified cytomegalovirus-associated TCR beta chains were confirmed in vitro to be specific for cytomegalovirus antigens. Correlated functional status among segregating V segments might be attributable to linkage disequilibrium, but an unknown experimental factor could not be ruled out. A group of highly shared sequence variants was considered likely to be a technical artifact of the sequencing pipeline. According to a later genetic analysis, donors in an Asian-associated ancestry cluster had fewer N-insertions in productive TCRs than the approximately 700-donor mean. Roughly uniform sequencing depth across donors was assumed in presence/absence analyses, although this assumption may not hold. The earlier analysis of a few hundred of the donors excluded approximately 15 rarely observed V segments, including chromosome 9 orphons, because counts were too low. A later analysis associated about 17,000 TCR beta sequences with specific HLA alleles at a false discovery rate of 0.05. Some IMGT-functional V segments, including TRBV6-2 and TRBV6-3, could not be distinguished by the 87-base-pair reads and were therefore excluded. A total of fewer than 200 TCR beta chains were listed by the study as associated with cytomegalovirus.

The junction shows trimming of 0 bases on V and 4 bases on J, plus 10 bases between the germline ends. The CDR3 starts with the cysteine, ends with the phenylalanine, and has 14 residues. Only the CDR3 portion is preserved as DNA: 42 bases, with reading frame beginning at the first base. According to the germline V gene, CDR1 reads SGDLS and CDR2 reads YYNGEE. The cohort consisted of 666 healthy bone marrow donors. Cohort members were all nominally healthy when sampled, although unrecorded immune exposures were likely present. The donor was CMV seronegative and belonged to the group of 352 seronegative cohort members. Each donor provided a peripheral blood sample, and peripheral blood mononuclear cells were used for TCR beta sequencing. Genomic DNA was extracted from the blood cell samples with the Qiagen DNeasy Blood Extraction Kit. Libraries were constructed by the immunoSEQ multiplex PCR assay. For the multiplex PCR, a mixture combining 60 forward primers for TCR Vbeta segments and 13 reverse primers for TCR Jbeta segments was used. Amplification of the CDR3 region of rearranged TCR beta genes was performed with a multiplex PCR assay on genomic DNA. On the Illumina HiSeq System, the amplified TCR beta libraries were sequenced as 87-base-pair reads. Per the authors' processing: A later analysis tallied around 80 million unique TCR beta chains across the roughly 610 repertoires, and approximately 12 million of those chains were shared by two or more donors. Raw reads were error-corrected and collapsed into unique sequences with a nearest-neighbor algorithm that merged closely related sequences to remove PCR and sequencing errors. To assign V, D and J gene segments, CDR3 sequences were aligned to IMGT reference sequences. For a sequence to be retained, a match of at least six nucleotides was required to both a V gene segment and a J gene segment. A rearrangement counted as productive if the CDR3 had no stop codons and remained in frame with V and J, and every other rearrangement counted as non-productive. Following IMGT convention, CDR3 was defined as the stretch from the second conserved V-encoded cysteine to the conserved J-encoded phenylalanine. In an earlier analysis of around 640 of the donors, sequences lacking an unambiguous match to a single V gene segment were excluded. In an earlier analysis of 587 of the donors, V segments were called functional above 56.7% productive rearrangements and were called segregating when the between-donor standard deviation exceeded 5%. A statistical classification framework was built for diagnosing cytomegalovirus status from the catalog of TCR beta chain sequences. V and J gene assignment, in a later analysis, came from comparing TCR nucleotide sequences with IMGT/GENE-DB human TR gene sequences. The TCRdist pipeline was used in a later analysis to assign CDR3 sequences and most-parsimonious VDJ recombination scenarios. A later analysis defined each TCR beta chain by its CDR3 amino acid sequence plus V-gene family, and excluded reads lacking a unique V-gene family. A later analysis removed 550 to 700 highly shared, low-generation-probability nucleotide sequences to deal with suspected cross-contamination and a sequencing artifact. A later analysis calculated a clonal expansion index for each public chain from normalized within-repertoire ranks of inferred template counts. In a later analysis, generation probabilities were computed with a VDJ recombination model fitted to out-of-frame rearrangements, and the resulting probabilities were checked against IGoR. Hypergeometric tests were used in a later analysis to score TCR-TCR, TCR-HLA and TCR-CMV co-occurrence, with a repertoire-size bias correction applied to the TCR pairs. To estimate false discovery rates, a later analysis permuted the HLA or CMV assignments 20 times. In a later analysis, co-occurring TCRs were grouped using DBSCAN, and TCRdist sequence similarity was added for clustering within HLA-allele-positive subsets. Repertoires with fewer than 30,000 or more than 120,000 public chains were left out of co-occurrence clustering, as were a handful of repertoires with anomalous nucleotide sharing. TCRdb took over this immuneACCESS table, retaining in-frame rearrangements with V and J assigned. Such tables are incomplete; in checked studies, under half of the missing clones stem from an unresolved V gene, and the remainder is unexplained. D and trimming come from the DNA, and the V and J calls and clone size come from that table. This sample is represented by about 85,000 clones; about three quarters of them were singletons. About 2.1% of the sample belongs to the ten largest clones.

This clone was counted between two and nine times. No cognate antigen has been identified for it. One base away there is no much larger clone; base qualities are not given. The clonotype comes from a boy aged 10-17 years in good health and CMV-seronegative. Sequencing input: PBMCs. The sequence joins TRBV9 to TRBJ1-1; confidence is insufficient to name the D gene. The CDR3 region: CASSVASAITEAFF. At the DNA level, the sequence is TGTGCCAGCAGCGTAGCTAGCGCTATCACTGAAGCTTTCTTT.